This T cell receptor (beta chain) appears in the sequencing data of a study of blood T cell repertoires in COVID-19. The wider study: Acute-phase and convalescent COVID-19 samples originated in the United States, Italy and Spain. The analysed material was cDNA or gDNA that came from T cells, B-cell-depleted T cells, or PBMCs.

The table came from immunoSEQ multiplex PCR; TCRdb's copy has only in-frame clones and leaves some out. The table has approximately 110,000 clones, roughly 85% seen once. The specimen was peripheral blood. This clonotype was obtained from a human donor in a cohort sampled during active COVID-19.

CDR3 bases: TGTGCCAGCAGCTTAGCGACGGGGGGGAGCTCCTATAATTCACCCCTCCACTTT. It codes for CASSLATGGSSYNSPLHF. V and J are TRBV7-9 and TRBJ1-6; D may be TRBD1 (5 bases). This CDR3 has 18 amino acids. V dropped 0 bases and J dropped 0 bases, with 12 bases sitting between them. Germline loops: CDR1 SEHNR, CDR2 FQNEAQ (reference sequence).